The clone carrying this T cell receptor beta chain was seen only a few times. Isolation of naive CD8 T cells was achieved by sorting on a CD8+CD4-CCR7+CD45RA+ phenotype. This specimen comes from a study of molecular identifiers for immune sequencing clone quantification. Germline V gene data show CDR1 as MGHDK and CDR2 as SYGVNS. The ends were cut back, 2 bases at V and 9 bases at J, with 20 bases in the middle. The CDR3 spans 16 residues. Preparation methods for the bulk TCR libraries were those previously described, with listed TCR primers. TCRdb analysed the PCR reads with MiXCR anew, one entry per CDR3 protein. In the table there are approximately 670,000 distinct CDR3 sequences, just under 20% of which are singletons.

This sequence joins TRBV25-1 and TRBJ2-1; D might be TRBD1 or TRBD2, each matching 5 bases. The sample was naive CD8+ T cells from blood, with Jurkat cell RNA spiked in. Subset: FACS-sorted CD8+CD4-CCR7+CD45RA+ naive T cells. The receptor was isolated from a human donor in good health. Some libraries in this study had Jurkat cell RNA spiked in. DNA of the CDR3: TGTGCCAGCAGTGAAATAGTTGGGTCCCCGAGGGGTGAGCAGTTCTTC. Translated, it gives CASSEIVGSPRGEQFF.